Presented here are 32 T cell receptor beta chains from one specimen sequenced in a study of blood T cells in healthy people across ages. The use of a sample-barcoded 5' primer and a J-beta primer mix characterized a second PCR of roughly 7 to 11 cycles. TCRdb re-called the 5' RACE reads through MiXCR, storing one row per CDR3 protein. Among about 640,000 distinct CDR3 sequences listed, under 65% were seen once. The sequenced sample consisted of blood. Every receptor here comes from a man aged 55-75 years in good health.

The J gene is TRBJ1-1, the V gene TRBV10-3, with D hard to call. There are 13 residues in the CDR3. The V end was cut by 0 bases, the J end by 1 base, with 3 bases between. CDR1 and CDR2 (germline): ENHRY, SYGVKD. CDR3 in DNA: TGTGCCATCAGTGAGTCAAGGAACACTGAAGCTTTCTTT. Translation gives CAISESRNTEAFF.

V is TRBV7-9 and J is TRBJ2-7; perhaps TRBD2 as D (5 bases). The V gene's germline CDR1 is SEHNR and CDR2 FQNEAQ (reference sequence). This CDR3 spans 15 amino acids. V dropped 0 bases and J dropped 3 bases, with 12 bases sitting between them. CDR3 loop: CASSLAGGYHYEQYF. Written as DNA, the CDR3 is TGTGCCAGCAGCTTAGCCGGAGGATATCACTACGAGCAGTACTTC.

The chain has TRBV20-1 and TRBJ2-5; 7 nucleotides line up with TRBD1. This CDR3 has 13 residues. V dropped 3 bases and J dropped 1; count of bases not matched to a gene: 2. CDR1 is DFQATT and CDR2 is SNEGSKA in the germline V gene (reference sequence). CDR3 loop: CSARDRIQETQYF. The CDR3 nucleotides are TGCAGTGCTAGGGACAGGATCCAAGAGACCCAGTACTTC.

Regarding this clonotype: An end of the junction differs from the germline gene, which may be a read error. J is TRBJ2-2 and V is TRBV7-9, with TRBD2 matching over 7 bases. Per germline, CDR1 SEHNR and CDR2 FQNEAQ (reference sequence). The CDR3 spans 15 residues. The CDR3 coding sequence is TGTGCCAGCAGCCTGGGGGGGGTGAACACCGGGGAGCCGTTTTTT. Translation: CASSLGGVNTGEPFF.

This clonotype turned up a few times. The V gene is TRBV28, the J gene TRBJ2-5; 7 bases line up with TRBD1. After removal of 6 bases from V and 6 bases from J, the junction contained 10 bases not matched to a gene. Germline assignment: CDR1 MDHEN and CDR2 SYDVKM. The CDR3 contains 14 residues. The CDR3 spells CASSGTGEWKTQYF. The CDR3 bases are TGTGCCAGCAGCGGTACAGGGGAATGGAAGACCCAGTACTTC.

V is TRBV20-1 and J is TRBJ2-4; TRBD1 matches 11 bases. With the DNA end fitting TRBJ2-7 better, the J assignment may be wrong. This CDR3 spans 14 amino acids. Germline V gene lookup returns CDR1 DFQATT and CDR2 SNEGSKA (reference sequence). The CDR3 loop reads CSARRTGGFDEQYF. CDR3 nucleotides: TGCAGTGCTAGGAGGACAGGGGGCTTTGACGAGCAGTACTTC.

The V gene is TRBV29-1, the J gene TRBJ2-7; 11 bases map to TRBD2. The J call may be faulty, since TRBJ2-5 better matches the DNA end. Germline CDR1 reads SQVTM; CDR2 reads ANQGSEA. The CDR3 runs 15 residues. CDR3 in DNA: TGCAGCGTTGGGCGTGTAGCGGGGGGGCGGGAGACCCAGTACTTC. It encodes CSVGRVAGGRETQYF.

This clonotype appeared a few times. V and J are TRBV7-2 and TRBJ1-1; 7 bases are shared with TRBD1. The CDR3 runs to 13 residues. The V and J ends lost 6 bases and 11 bases, in that order; junction bases with no gene match: 12. CDR1 and CDR2 from the germline V gene are SGHTA and FQGNSA. CDR3 DNA sequence: TGTGCCAGCAGTCCCGGGACAGTTCTCCCCGCTTTCTTT. Its translation: CASSPGTVLPAFF.

The genes are TRBV24-1 and TRBJ1-1; D not resolved. CDR1 is KGHDR, CDR2 SFDVKD, per germline. The CDR3 sequence is 13 residues long. V lost 8 bases to trimming and J lost 5 bases, with 14 bases between them. CDR3 loop: CATMDEGRTEAFF. The CDR3 bases are TGTGCCACCATGGATGAGGGTAGGACTGAAGCTTTCTTT.

The chain combines TRBV7-9 with TRBJ2-5, with 8 nucleotides matching TRBD1. The CDR3 consists of 13 residues. V dropped 5 bases and J dropped 9; count of bases not matched to a gene: 8. The germline gives CDR1 SEHNR, CDR2 FQNEAQ (reference sequence). CDR3 bases: TGTGCCAGCAGCCCGACAGGGGATCAGCCCCAGTACTTC. It yields the protein CASSPTGDQPQYF. The whole variable domain, filled in from reference TRBV7-9 and TRBJ2-5, reads DTGVSQNPRHKITKRGQNVTFRCDPISEHNRLYWYRQTLGQGPEFLTYFQNEAQLEKSRLLSDRFSAERPKGSFSTLEIQRTEQGDSAMYLCASSPTGDQPQYFGPGTRLLVL.

V usage is TRBV7-6 and J usage is TRBJ2-1; TRBD1 aligns across 12 bases. V lost 4 bases, J lost 8 bases, and 9 bases stayed unmatched. The CDR3 has 16 residues. Germline CDR1 is SGHVS and CDR2 is FNYEAQ. The CDR3 bases are TGTGCCAGCAGCTCGATCCGGGACAGGGGGCGCGATGAGCAGTTCTTC. This encodes CASSSIRDRGRDEQFF.

This clonotype was seen a handful of times. The J gene is TRBJ1-2, the V gene TRBV6-5; 9 nucleotides agree with TRBD1. The germline V gene encodes CDR1 MNHEY and CDR2 SVGAGI. The CDR3 runs 16 residues. Losses at the gene ends were 0 bases for V and 4 bases for J; bases not matched to a gene: 6. This CDR3 is CASSYSGTGLGYGYTF. The CDR3 nucleotides are TGTGCCAGCAGTTACTCCGGGACAGGGTTGGGCTATGGCTACACCTTC.

This clonotype was found once. The chain's CDR3 is CSASGQGMGPQYF. The CDR3 DNA reads as TGCAGTGCCTCCGGACAGGGGATGGGTCCCCAGTACTTC. This chain joins TRBV20-1 and TRBJ2-7, with 9 bases fitting TRBD1. The length of the CDR3 is 13 residues. Germline V lookup: CDR1 DFQATT, CDR2 SNEGSKA (reference sequence). V was pared by 6 bases and J by 10 bases, with 13 bases of the junction left unmatched.

This clonotype has a count of ten or more. The V call is TRBV29-1, the J call TRBJ2-3; D is perhaps TRBD2 (6 bases). CDR3 length: 15 residues. In germline, CDR1 is SQVTM, CDR2 ANQGSEA. Trimming stripped 1 base from V and 2 bases from J, with 13 bases between. In DNA form, the CDR3 reads TGCAGCGTTGAAGTCTCGGGGGTTTCCACAGATACGCAGTATTTT. The encoded protein is CSVEVSGVSTDTQYF.

This chain links TRBV25-1 with TRBJ1-4, with a weak D call TRBD1 (5 bases). This CDR3 spans 16 amino acids. In germline, CDR1 is MGHDK, CDR2 SYGVNS. V dropped 0 bases and J dropped 10 bases, with 18 bases sitting between them. The CDR3, as DNA: TGTGCCAGCAGTGAATATGGGGACGTCCTTGGGGGAAAACTGTTTTTT. Amino acids: CASSEYGDVLGGKLFF. The variable domain in full, with the rest retrieved from reference TRBV25-1 and TRBJ1-4, is EADIYQTPRYLVIGTGKKITLECSQTMGHDKMYWYQQDPGMELHLIHYSYGVNSTEKGDLSSESTVSRIRTEHFPLTLESARPSHTSQYLCASSEYGDVLGGKLFFGSGTQLSVL.

This clonotype turned up a few times. This chain links TRBV5-1 with TRBJ2-1, with a tentative D call TRBD1 (5 bases). The CDR3 runs 15 residues. Germline-derived CDR1 and CDR2 are SGHRS and YFSETQ. Trimming left V 0 bases short and J 6 bases short, with 13 bases between. CDR3 region: CASSLDPGYSNEQFF. Here the CDR3 DNA reads TGCGCCAGCAGCTTGGACCCAGGGTACTCCAATGAGCAGTTCTTC.

This chain connects TRBV12-3 or TRBV12-4 to TRBJ1-2; 9 bases match TRBD1. V trimming: 4 bases; J trimming: 4 bases; junction bases outside the gene matches: 4. The CDR3 is 14 amino acids. CDR3 amino acids: CASSSQGQGYGYTF. Written as DNA, the CDR3 is TGTGCCAGCAGTTCTCAGGGACAGGGCTATGGCTACACCTTC.

This clonotype was recorded a few times. The genes are TRBV5-1 and TRBJ2-1; the D is unclear. Trimming left V 0 bases short and J 0 bases short, with 10 bases between. This CDR3 has 16 residues. CDR1 and CDR2 from the germline V gene are SGHRS and YFSETQ. CDR3 protein: CASSLDTATSYNEQFF. The CDR3, as DNA: TGCGCCAGCAGCTTGGACACCGCAACCTCCTACAATGAGCAGTTCTTC.

This rearrangement joins TRBV6-2 or TRBV6-3 to TRBJ1-2; 9 nucleotides line up with TRBD1. V shed 4 bases and J 2 bases; nucleotides not matched to a gene: 11. CDR3 length: 17 residues. CDR1 MNHEY and CDR2 SVGEGT come from the germline V gene. CDR3 sequence (DNA): TGTGCCAGCAGTTCCCCTGGACAGGGGTTATCGAACTATGGCTACACCTTC. The encoded protein is CASSSPGQGLSNYGYTF.

The chain carries TRBV6-6 and TRBJ2-1; 7 bases fit TRBD2. Germline CDR1 and CDR2: MNHNY and SVGAGI (reference sequence). Germline trimming cut 3 bases from V and 0 bases from J; bases unmatched to any gene: 8. The CDR3 is made up of 17 amino acids. Here the CDR3 reads CASSYSLAKSSYNEQFF. CDR3 DNA sequence: TGTGCCAGCAGTTATTCACTAGCGAAGAGCTCCTACAATGAGCAGTTCTTC.

This clonotype is a singleton in its sample. The rearrangement uses TRBV12-3 or TRBV12-4 and TRBJ1-1, with TRBD1 matching 11 bases. V lost 6 bases, J lost 1 base, and 7 bases stayed unmatched. This CDR3 comprises 16 residues. This chain's CDR3 is CASRPPGQGGNTEAFF. CDR3 nucleotides: TGTGCCAGCAGACCTCCGGGACAGGGGGGGAACACTGAAGCTTTCTTT.

The V gene is TRBV25-1, the J gene TRBJ2-1; weak D call: TRBD2 (7 bases). The germline gives CDR1 MGHDK, CDR2 SYGVNS. This CDR3 comprises 15 residues. Between the trimmed V and J ends, which lost 6 bases and 3 bases, there was a span of 15 bases. The CDR3 DNA is TGTGCCAGCAGGGTAAGAGGGGGGGACTACAATGAGCAGTTCTTC. It codes for CASRVRGGDYNEQFF.

Details on this clonotype: One end of the junction varies from germline; a read error may be responsible. The chain is built from TRBV12-3 or TRBV12-4 and TRBJ2-2; D remains unclear. The CDR3 totals 14 residues. CDR3: CVSSLLLNTGELFF. Written as DNA, the CDR3 is TGTGTCAGCAGTTTGCTTCTGAACACCGGGGAGCTGTTTTTT.

The CDR3 DNA is TGCAGTGCTAGACCTCCGGACAGGGCCTATGGCTACACCTTC. Protein product: CSARPPDRAYGYTF. The chain carries TRBV20-1 and TRBJ1-2, with 8 bases fitting TRBD1. Germline V lookup: CDR1 DFQATT, CDR2 SNEGSKA (reference sequence). This CDR3 is 14 amino acids long. With 2 bases clipped from V and 4 bases from J, the junction kept 6 bases outside the gene matches.

This clonotype has just a few counts. This sequence joins TRBV5-1 and TRBJ1-1; D gene ambiguous. From germline, CDR1 is SGHRS and CDR2 YFSETQ. The ends were cut back, 0 bases at V and 0 bases at J, with 12 bases in the middle. The length of the CDR3 is 16 residues. CDR3 sequence reads: CASSLDPQNLNTEAFF. In DNA form, the CDR3 reads TGCGCCAGCAGCTTGGACCCTCAAAACTTGAACACTGAAGCTTTCTTT.

This clonotype has just a few counts. The rearrangement uses TRBV3-1 and TRBJ1-1; 10 nucleotides agree with TRBD1. Germline values: CDR1 LGHDT, CDR2 YNNKEL (reference sequence). The junction had 19 bases not matched to a gene; V was cut back by 0 bases and J by 6 bases. The CDR3 consists of 20 residues. The CDR3 here is CASSQDGLGQGRGPRSEAFF. CDR3 DNA sequence: TGTGCCAGCAGCCAAGATGGGTTGGGACAGGGGAGGGGACCACGCTCTGAAGCTTTCTTT.

In its sample, this clonotype was seen a few times. V usage is TRBV11-2 and J usage is TRBJ2-5; D is uncertain. The CDR3 is made up of 14 amino acids. From germline, CDR1 is SGHAT and CDR2 FQNNGV. V was cut by 1 base and J by 5 bases, with 11 bases left in between. The CDR3 DNA is TGTGCCAGCAGCTTAGCCCCAGATTTGGAGACCCAGTACTTC. Amino acid sequence: CASSLAPDLETQYF.

The V call is TRBV4-1, the J call TRBJ2-7; D ambiguous. The CDR3 is 13 amino acids. Trimming cost V 1 base and J 7 bases, with 11 bases left between them. The germline V gene has CDR1 MGHRA and CDR2 YSYEKL. CDR3 amino acids: CASSQGYYNEQYF. Here the CDR3 DNA reads TGCGCCAGCAGCCAAGGTTATTACAATGAGCAGTACTTC.

This clonotype has at least ten counts. The rearrangement uses TRBV20-1 and TRBJ2-1, with D perhaps TRBD2 (6 bases). Between the trimmed V and J ends, which lost 6 bases and 9 bases, there was a span of 21 bases. The CDR3 loop spans 14 amino acids. The germline CDR1 and CDR2 sequences are DFQATT and SNEGSKA (reference sequence). The CDR3 reads CSARKPGVLVEQFF. For the CDR3, the DNA is TGCAGTGCCAGGAAGCCGGGGGTATTGGTTGAGCAGTTCTTC.

The gene calls are TRBV28 and TRBJ2-1; D remains unclear. CDR1 and CDR2 from the germline V gene are MDHEN and SYDVKM. V was clipped by 4 bases and J by 4 bases, with 8 bases between them. This CDR3 is built from 13 residues. The CDR3 sequence: CASSSVEYNEQFF. The DNA of the CDR3 is TGTGCCAGCAGTTCCGTGGAATACAATGAGCAGTTCTTC. Drawing the rest from reference TRBV28 and TRBJ2-1, the complete variable domain is DVKVTQSSRYLVKRTGEKVFLECVQDMDHENMFWYRQDPGLGLRLIYFSYDVKMKEKGDIPEGYSVSREKKERFSLILESASTNQTSMYLCASSSVEYNEQFFGPGTRLTVL.

CDR3 DNA: TGTGCCAGCTCACCGGATCGTAGCAATCAGCCCCAGCATTTT. This codes for CASSPDRSNQPQHF. The rearrangement uses TRBV18 and TRBJ1-5; no reliable D call. Trimming removed 3 bases at V and 0 bases at J, with 6 bases between. The CDR3 totals 14 residues. Germline lookup yields CDR1 KGHSH and CDR2 LQKENI.

The V gene is TRBV14, the J gene TRBJ2-5, with TRBD2 matching over 8 bases. CDR1 is SGHDN, CDR2 FVKESK, per germline. There are 17 residues in the CDR3. The trim removed 0 bases at V and 1 base at J, leaving 7 bases unmatched. The CDR3 is CASSQDYQRGTQETQYF. The CDR3 nucleotides are TGTGCCAGCAGCCAAGATTACCAGCGGGGGACCCAAGAGACCCAGTACTTC.